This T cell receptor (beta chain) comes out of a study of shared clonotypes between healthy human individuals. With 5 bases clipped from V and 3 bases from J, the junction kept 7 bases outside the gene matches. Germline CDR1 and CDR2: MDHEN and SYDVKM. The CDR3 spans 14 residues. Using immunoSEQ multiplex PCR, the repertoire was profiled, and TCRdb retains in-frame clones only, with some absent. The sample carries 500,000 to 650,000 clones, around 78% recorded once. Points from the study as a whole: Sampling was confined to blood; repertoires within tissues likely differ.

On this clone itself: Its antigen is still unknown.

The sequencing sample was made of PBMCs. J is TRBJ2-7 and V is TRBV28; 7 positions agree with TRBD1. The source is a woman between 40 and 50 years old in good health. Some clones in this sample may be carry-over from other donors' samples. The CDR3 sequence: CASSLQGQNYEQYF. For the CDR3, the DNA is TGTGCCAGCAGTCTCCAGGGACAGAACTACGAGCAGTACTTC.